This T cell receptor beta chain derives from a study of T-cell reconstitution after alpha-beta-depleted transplantation in children. This clonotype was counted only a few times. Unique molecular identifiers featured in how the TCRbeta library was prepared. Using its own MiXCR run on the PCR reads, TCRdb lists one record per CDR3 protein. The sample has more than 550,000 distinct CDR3 sequences, 8% to 11% seen once. The trim removed 10 bases at V and 5 bases at J, leaving 14 bases unmatched. The CDR3 covers 16 residues. Per germline, CDR1 MNHNS and CDR2 SASEGT. Source: PBMCs from the stem cell graft donor, taken from the stem cell graft. This receptor was obtained from a human donor who donated a stem cell graft to a child with acute myeloid leukemia. The chain uses TRBV6-1 and TRBJ2-2, with TRBD2 identical over 9 bases. CDR3 sequence reads: CATTVPTSGITGELFF. CDR3 nucleotides: TGTGCCACCACCGTACCGACTAGCGGTATTACCGGGGAGCTGTTTTTT.